The 9 T cell receptor beta chains given below trace back to one sample, sequenced in a study of identical twins. One entry per CDR3 protein, called by TCRdb with MiXCR from the 5' RACE reads. This table holds a few hundred thousand distinct CDR3 sequences, roughly an eighth found once. This sample was shared with a second study, whose subject was yellow fever vaccine responses in identical twins.

The sequencing input was CD4+ T cells sorted from blood. These receptors all stem from a young woman in good health.

This clonotype was observed a handful of times. V and J are TRBV5-1 and TRBJ2-1, with 7 bases lining up with TRBD1. V lost 2 bases to trimming and J lost 9 bases; unmatched junction nucleotides: 8. This CDR3 has 14 residues. Looked up from germline, CDR1 is SGHRS and CDR2 is YFSETQ. CDR3 residues: CASSFGPGGREQFF. In DNA form, the CDR3 reads TGCGCCAGCAGCTTCGGACCAGGGGGTCGTGAGCAGTTCTTC. The full variable domain, its missing parts supplied by reference TRBV5-1 and TRBJ2-1, is KAGVTQTPRYLIKTRGQQVTLSCSPISGHRSVSWYQQTPGQGLQFLFEYFSETQRNKGNFPGRFSGRQFSNSRSEMNVSTLELGDSALYLCASSFGPGGREQFFGPGTRLTVL.

This clonotype has more than one count but fewer than ten. This sequence joins TRBV7-2 and TRBJ2-6, with D perhaps TRBD2 (6 bases). Trimming shortened V by 1 base and J by 3 bases, and 10 bases separated the two germline ends. The CDR3 loop spans 16 amino acids. CDR1 is SGHTA, CDR2 FQGNSA, per germline. CDR3 nucleotide sequence: TGTGCCAGCAGCTTAGGGTCGGGGGTTGGGGCCAACGTCCTGACTTTC. Residues: CASSLGSGVGANVLTF.

The chain has TRBV24-1 and TRBJ2-3; D uncertain. Germline V gives CDR1 KGHDR, CDR2 SFDVKD. This CDR3 has 17 amino acids. V was cut by 4 bases and J by 2 bases, with 18 bases left in between. The CDR3 DNA sequence: TGTGCCACCAGTGAACCTCCGACACCAATCTTCACAGATACGCAGTATTTT. It translates to CATSEPPTPIFTDTQYF.

This clonotype was found a few times. This rearrangement joins TRBV4-3 to TRBJ2-7; no clear D. Germline lookup yields CDR1 LGHNA and CDR2 YSLEER. V gave up 0 bases and J gave up 5 bases, with 11 bases separating them. The CDR3 is made up of 14 amino acids. The CDR3 nucleotides are TGCGCCAGCAGCCAAGATTCATGGAGAGACGAGCAGTACTTC. This translates into CASSQDSWRDEQYF.

This clonotype was seen more than once but under ten times. The genes are TRBV2 and TRBJ2-5; TRBD2 agrees at 7 bases. The V segment lost 8 bases and the J segment 5 bases; nucleotides outside the gene matches: 14. Looked up from germline, CDR1 is SNHLY and CDR2 is FYNNEI. This CDR3 comprises 15 residues. This CDR3 reads CASSSNGGSGETQYF. The CDR3 DNA reads as TGTGCCAGCTCTTCTAACGGGGGGTCAGGGGAGACCCAGTACTTC.

The chain is built from TRBV28 and TRBJ2-5, with D perhaps TRBD2 (5 bases). Germline loops: CDR1 MDHEN, CDR2 SYDVKM. The V end lost 5 bases, the J end lost 9 bases, and 16 bases lay between the germline ends. This CDR3 region has 13 residues. This CDR3 reads CASSRKGAKAQYF. The CDR3 DNA follows: TGTGCCAGCAGTCGTAAGGGAGCGAAGGCCCAGTACTTC. The full variable domain, with the rest looked up from reference TRBV28 and TRBJ2-5, is DVKVTQSSRYLVKRTGEKVFLECVQDMDHENMFWYRQDPGLGLRLIYFSYDVKMKEKGDIPEGYSVSREKKERFSLILESASTNQTSMYLCASSRKGAKAQYFGPGTRLLVL.

This rearrangement joins TRBV28 to TRBJ2-7; 8 nucleotides line up with TRBD1. Looked up from germline, CDR1 is MDHEN and CDR2 is SYDVKM. Germline trimming cut 4 bases from V and 5 bases from J; bases unmatched to any gene: 7. The CDR3 loop spans 14 amino acids. The CDR3 sequence: CASSSYRGKDEQYF. The CDR3 DNA is TGTGCCAGCAGTTCGTACAGGGGGAAGGACGAGCAGTACTTC.

The CDR3, as DNA: TGTGCCAGCAACCCCTACGAGCAGTACTTC. It specifies CASNPYEQYF. The rearrangement joins TRBV9 to TRBJ2-7; D is unresolved. This CDR3 has 10 residues. Looked up from germline, CDR1 is SGDLS and CDR2 is YYNGEE. V lost 6 bases and J lost 2, with 3 bases in between. Complete variable domain (other parts from reference TRBV9 and TRBJ2-7): DSGVTQTPKHLITATGQRVTLRCSPRSGDLSVYWYQQSLDQGLQFLIQYYNGEERAKGNILERFSAQQFPDLHSELNLSSLELGDSALYFCASNPYEQYFGPGTRLTVT.

This clonotype was observed a few times. V and J are TRBV5-8 and TRBJ2-7, with a weak D call TRBD2 (7 bases). The V end lost 4 bases, the J end lost 0 bases, and 14 bases lay between the germline ends. CDR3 length: 15 amino acids. Germline loops: CDR1 SGHTS, CDR2 YDEGEE. The CDR3 loop is CASSHVGGGSYEQYF. The CDR3 DNA follows: TGTGCCAGCAGCCATGTAGGGGGGGGCTCCTACGAGCAGTACTTC.